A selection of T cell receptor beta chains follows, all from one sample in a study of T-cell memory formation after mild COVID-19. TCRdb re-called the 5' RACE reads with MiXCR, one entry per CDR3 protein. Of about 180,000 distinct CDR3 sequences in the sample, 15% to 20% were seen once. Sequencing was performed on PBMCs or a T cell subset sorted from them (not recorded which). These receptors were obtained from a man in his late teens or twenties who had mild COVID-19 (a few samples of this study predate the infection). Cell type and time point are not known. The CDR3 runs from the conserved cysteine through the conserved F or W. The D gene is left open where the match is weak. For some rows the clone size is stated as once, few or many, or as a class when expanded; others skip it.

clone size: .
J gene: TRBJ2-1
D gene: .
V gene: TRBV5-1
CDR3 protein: CASSLDGTVHNEQFF
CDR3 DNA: TGCGCCAGCAGCTTGGACGGGACTGTTCACAATGAGCAGTTCTTC

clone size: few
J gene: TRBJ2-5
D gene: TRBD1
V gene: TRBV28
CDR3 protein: CATTNPAGRGQETQYF
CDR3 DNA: TGTGCCACCACGAATCCCGCGGGCAGGGGGCAAGAGACCCAGTACTTC

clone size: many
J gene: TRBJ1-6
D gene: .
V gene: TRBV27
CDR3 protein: CASTDSPLHF
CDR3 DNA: TGTGCCAGCACGGATTCACCCCTCCACTTT

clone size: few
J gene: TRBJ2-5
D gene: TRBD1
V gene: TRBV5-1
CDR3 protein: CASSLGTAKQETQYF
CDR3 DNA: TGCGCCAGCAGCCTCGGGACAGCCAAACAAGAGACCCAGTACTTC

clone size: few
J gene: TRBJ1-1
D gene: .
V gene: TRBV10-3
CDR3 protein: CAISESVNTEAFF
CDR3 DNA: TGTGCCATCAGTGAATCAGTTAACACTGAAGCTTTCTTT

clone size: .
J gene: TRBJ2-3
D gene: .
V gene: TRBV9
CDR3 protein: CASSVGGPQYF
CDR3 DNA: TGTGCCAGCAGCGTAGGCGGGCCGCAGTATTTT

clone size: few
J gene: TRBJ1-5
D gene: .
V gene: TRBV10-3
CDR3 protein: CAISESGWDQPQHF
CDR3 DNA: TGTGCCATCAGTGAGTCGGGGTGGGATCAGCCCCAGCATTTT

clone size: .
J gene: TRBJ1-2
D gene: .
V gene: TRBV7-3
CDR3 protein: CARAMDRPFRGYTF
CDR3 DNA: TGTGCCAGAGCCATGGACAGACCCTTTAGGGGCTACACCTTC

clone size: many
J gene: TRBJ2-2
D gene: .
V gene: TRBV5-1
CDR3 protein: CASSSTPGQPAGELFF
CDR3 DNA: TGCGCCAGCAGCTCCACACCCGGACAGCCGGCCGGGGAGCTGTTTTTT

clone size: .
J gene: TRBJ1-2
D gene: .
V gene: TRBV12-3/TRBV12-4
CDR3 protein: CASSPPGAAYGYTF
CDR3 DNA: TGTGCCAGCAGCCCCCCGGGGGCAGCCTATGGCTACACCTTC

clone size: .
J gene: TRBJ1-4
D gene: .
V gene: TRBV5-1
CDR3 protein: CASSAAPTAINEKLFF
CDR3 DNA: TGCGCCAGCAGCGCCGCCCCGACAGCTATAAATGAAAAACTGTTTTTT

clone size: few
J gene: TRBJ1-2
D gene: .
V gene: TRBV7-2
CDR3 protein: CASSDAQGPGYGYTF
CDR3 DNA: TGTGCCAGCAGCGACGCCCAAGGCCCCGGGTATGGCTACACCTTC

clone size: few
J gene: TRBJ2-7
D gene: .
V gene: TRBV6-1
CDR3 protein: CASSEQGTILVYEQYF
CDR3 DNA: TGTGCCAGCAGTGAACAGGGAACGATCCTCGTGTACGAGCAGTACTTC

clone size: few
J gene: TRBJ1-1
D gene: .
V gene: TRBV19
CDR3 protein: CASSLQGIGNTEAFF
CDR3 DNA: TGTGCCAGTAGTCTACAGGGTATAGGGAACACTGAAGCTTTCTTT

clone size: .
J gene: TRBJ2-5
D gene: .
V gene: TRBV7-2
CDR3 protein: CASSLSAAQETQYF
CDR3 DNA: TGTGCCAGCAGCTTATCAGCGGCTCAAGAGACCCAGTACTTC

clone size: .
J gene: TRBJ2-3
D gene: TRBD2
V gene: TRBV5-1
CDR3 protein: CASSLEAGRTDTQYF
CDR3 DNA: TGCGCCAGCAGCTTGGAAGCGGGGCGCACAGATACGCAGTATTTT

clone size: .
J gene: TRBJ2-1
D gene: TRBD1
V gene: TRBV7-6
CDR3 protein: CASSLRGPGNEQFF
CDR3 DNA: TGTGCCAGCAGCTTAAGGGGGCCCGGCAATGAGCAGTTCTTC

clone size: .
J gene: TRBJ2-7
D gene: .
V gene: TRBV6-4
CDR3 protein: CASRRTAGPYEQYF
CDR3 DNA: TGTGCCAGCAGACGGACCGCGGGCCCCTACGAGCAGTACTTC

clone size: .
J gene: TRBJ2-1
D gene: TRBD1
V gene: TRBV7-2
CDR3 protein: CASSLEGQRYNEQFF
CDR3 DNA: TGTGCCAGCAGCTTAGAGGGACAGAGATACAATGAGCAGTTCTTC

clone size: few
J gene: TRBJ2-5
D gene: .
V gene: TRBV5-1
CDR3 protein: CASSGLEETQYF
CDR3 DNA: TGCGCCAGCAGTGGTTTGGAGGAGACCCAGTACTTC

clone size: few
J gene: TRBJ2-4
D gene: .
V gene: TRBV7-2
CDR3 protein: CASSRTGQGNIQYF
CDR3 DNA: TGTGCCAGCAGCCGGACCGGGCAGGGAAACATTCAGTACTTC

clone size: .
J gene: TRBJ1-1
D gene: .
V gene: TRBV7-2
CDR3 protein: CASSLRRGGTEAFF
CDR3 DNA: TGTGCCAGCAGCCTCCGCCGGGGCGGTACTGAAGCTTTCTTT

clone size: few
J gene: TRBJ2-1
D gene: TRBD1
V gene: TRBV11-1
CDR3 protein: CASTFFPLDRDGNEQFF
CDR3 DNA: TGTGCCAGCACCTTCTTCCCCCTAGACAGGGACGGCAATGAGCAGTTCTTC

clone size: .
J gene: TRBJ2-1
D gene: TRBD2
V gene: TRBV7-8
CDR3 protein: CASSPWTSTDEQFF
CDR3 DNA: TGTGCCAGCAGCCCCTGGACTAGCACCGATGAGCAGTTCTTC

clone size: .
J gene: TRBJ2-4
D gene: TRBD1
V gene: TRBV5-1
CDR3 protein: CASSLEGQGVGNIQYF
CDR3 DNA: TGCGCCAGCAGCTTGGAGGGTCAGGGGGTTGGAAACATTCAGTACTTC

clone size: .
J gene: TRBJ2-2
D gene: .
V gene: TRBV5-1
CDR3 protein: CASRTSSAGGELFF
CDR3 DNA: TGCGCCAGCAGGACTTCTTCTGCCGGCGGGGAGCTGTTTTTT

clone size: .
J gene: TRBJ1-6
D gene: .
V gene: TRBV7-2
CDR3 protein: CASSLWQGGNSPLHF
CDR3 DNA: TGTGCCAGCAGCTTATGGCAGGGTGGCAATTCACCCCTCCACTTT

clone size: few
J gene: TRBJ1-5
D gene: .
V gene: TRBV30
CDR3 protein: CAWSALQGNQPQHF
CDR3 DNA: TGTGCCTGGAGTGCGTTGCAGGGAAATCAGCCCCAGCATTTT

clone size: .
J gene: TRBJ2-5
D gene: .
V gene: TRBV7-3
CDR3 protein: CASSETPATRTQYF
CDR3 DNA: TGTGCCAGCAGCGAAACCCCGGCGACTAGGACCCAGTACTTC

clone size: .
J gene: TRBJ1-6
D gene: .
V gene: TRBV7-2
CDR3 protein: CASTSSPGPNSPLHF
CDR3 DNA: TGTGCCAGCACCTCAAGTCCAGGGCCGAATTCACCCCTCCACTTT

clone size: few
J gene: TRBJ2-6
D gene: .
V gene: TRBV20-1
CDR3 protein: CSARASGSGANVLTF
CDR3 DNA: TGCAGTGCTAGAGCTTCGGGGTCTGGGGCCAACGTCCTGACTTTC